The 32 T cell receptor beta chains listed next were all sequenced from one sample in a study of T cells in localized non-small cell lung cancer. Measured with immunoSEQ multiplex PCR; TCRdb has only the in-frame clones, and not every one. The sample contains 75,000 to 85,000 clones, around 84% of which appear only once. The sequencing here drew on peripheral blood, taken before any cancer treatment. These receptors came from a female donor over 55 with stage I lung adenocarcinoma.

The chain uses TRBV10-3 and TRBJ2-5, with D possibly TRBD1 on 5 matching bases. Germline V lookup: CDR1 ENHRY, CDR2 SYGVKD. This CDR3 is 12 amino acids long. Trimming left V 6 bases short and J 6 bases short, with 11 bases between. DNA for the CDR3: TGTGCCATCAGCCAGGGCAGTCAGACCCAGTACTTC. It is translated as CAISQGSQTQYF.

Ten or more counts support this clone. CDR3 nucleotides: TGTGCCAGCAGCCTAGGACGGACTAACTATGGCTACACCTTC. This sequence encodes CASSLGRTNYGYTF. V is TRBV7-6 and J is TRBJ1-2; no clear D. Germline assignment: CDR1 SGHVS and CDR2 FNYEAQ. The V end lost 5 bases, the J end lost 0 bases, and 10 bases lay between the germline ends. The CDR3 is 14 residues long.

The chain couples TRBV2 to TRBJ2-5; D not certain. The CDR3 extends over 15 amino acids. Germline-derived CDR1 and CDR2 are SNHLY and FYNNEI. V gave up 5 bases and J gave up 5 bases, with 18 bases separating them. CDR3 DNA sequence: TGTGCCAGCAGTCACGGGTTTTCGCTTGAGGAGACCCAGTACTTC. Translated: CASSHGFSLEETQYF.

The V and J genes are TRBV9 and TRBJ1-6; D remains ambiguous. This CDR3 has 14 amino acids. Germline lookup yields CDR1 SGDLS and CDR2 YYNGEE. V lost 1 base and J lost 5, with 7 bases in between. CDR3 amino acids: CASSVTTDNSPLHF. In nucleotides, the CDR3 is TGTGCCAGCAGCGTAACCACGGATAATTCACCCCTCCACTTT.

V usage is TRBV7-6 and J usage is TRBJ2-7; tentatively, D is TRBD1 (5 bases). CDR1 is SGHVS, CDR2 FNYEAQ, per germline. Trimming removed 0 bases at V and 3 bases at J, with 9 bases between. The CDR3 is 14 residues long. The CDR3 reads CASSLAETVYEQYF. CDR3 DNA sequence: TGTGCCAGCAGCTTAGCGGAGACAGTCTACGAGCAGTACTTC.

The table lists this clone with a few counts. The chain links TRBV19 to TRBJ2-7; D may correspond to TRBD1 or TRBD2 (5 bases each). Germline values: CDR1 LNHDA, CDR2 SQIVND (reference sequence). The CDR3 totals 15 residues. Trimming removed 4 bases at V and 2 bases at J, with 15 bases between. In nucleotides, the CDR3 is TGTGCCAGTAGTAGGGACCGGGACGGAGCCTACGAGCAGTACTTC. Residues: CASSRDRDGAYEQYF.

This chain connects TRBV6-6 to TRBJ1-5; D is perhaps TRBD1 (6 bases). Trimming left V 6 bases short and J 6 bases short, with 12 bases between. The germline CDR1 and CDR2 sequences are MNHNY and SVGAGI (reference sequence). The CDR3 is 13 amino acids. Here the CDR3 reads CASRENRAQPQHF. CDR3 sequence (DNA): TGTGCCAGCAGGGAAAACAGGGCTCAGCCCCAGCATTTT.

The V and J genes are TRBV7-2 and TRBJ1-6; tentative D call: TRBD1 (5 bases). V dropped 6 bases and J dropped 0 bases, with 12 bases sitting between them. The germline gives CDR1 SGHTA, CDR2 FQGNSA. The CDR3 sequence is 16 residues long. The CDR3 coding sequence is TGTGCCAGCAGTTCTCAGGGTAGCTCCTATAATTCACCCCTCCACTTT. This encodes CASSSQGSSYNSPLHF.

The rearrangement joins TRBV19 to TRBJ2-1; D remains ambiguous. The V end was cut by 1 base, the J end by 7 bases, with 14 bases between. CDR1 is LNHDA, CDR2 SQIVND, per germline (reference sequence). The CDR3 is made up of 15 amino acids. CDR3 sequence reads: CASSIGGQRLNEQFF. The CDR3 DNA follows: TGTGCCAGTAGTATAGGCGGTCAGAGACTTAATGAGCAGTTCTTC.

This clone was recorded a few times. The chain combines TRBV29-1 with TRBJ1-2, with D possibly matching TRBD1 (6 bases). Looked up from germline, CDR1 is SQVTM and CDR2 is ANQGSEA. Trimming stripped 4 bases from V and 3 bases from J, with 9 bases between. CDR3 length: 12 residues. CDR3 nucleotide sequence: TGCAGCGTTGCTAAGGGGGACTATGGCTACACCTTC. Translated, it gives CSVAKGDYGYTF. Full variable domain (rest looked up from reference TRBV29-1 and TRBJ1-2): SAVISQKPSRDICQRGTSLTIQCQVDSQVTMMFWYRQQPGQSLTLIATANQGSEATYESGFVIDKFPISRPNLTFSTLTVSNMSPEDSSIYLCSVAKGDYGYTFGSGTRLTVV.

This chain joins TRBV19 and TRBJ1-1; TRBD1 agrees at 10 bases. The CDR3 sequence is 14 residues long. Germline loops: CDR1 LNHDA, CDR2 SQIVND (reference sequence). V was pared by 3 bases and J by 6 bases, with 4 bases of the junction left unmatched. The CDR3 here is CASSIRQGAAEAFF. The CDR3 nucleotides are TGTGCCAGTAGTATCCGACAGGGGGCCGCTGAAGCTTTCTTT.

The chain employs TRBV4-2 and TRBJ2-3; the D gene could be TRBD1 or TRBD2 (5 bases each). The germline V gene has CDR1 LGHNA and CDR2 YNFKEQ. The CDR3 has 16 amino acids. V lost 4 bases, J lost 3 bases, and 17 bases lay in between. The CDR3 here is CASSPRGSRGTDTQYF. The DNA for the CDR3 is TGTGCCAGCAGCCCCCGGGGCTCACGCGGGACAGATACGCAGTATTTT.

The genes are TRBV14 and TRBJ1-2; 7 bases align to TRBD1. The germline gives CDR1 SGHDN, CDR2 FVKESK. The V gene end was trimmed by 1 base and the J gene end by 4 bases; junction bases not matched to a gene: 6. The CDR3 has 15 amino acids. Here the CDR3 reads CASSQVQGQVYGYTF. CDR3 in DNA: TGTGCCAGCAGCCAAGTACAAGGACAGGTCTATGGCTACACCTTC.

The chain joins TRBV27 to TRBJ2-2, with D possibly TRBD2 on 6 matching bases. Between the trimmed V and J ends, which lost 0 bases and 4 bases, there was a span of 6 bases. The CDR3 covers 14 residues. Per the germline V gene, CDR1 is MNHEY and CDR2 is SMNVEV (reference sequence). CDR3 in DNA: TGTGCCAGCAGTTTATCGGAGGGCACCGGGGAGCTGTTTTTT. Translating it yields CASSLSEGTGELFF.

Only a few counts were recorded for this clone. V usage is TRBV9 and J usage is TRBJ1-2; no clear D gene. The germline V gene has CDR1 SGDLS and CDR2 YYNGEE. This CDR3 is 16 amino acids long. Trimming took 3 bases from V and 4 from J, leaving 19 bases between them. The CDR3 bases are TGTGCCAGCAGCGCCGGAGGTACGGAGATTCTCTATGGCTACACCTTC. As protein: CASSAGGTEILYGYTF. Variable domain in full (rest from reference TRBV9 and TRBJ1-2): DSGVTQTPKHLITATGQRVTLRCSPRSGDLSVYWYQQSLDQGLQFLIQYYNGEERAKGNILERFSAQQFPDLHSELNLSSLELGDSALYFCASSAGGTEILYGYTFGSGTRLTVV.

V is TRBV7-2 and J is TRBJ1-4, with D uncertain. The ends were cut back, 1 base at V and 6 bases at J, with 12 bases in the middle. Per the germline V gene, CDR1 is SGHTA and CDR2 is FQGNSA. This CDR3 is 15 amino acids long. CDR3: CASSLVARADEKLFF. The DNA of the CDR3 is TGTGCCAGCAGCTTAGTGGCGAGGGCGGATGAAAAACTGTTTTTT.

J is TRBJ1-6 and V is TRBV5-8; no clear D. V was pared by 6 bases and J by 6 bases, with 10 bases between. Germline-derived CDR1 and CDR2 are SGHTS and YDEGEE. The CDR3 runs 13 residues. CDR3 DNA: TGTGCCAGCACTTCCTCTGGTAATTCACCCCTCCACTTT. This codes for CASTSSGNSPLHF.

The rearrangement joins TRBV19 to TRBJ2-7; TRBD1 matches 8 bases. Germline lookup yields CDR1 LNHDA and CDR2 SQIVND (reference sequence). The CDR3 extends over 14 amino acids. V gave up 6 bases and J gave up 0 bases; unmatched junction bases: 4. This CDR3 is CASSLTGDSYEQYF. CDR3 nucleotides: TGTGCCAGTAGCCTGACAGGGGACTCCTACGAGCAGTACTTC. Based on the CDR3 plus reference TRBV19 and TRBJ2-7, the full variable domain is DGGITQSPKYLFRKEGQNVTLSCEQNLNHDAMYWYRQDPGQGLRLIYYSQIVNDFQKGDIAEGYSVSREKKESFPLTVTSAQKNPTAFYLCASSLTGDSYEQYFGPGTRLTVT.

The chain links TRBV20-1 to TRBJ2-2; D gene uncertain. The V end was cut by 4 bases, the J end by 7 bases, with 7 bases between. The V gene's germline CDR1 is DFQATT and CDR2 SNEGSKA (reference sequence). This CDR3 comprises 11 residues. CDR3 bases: TGCAGTGCTATAAACTTCGGGGAGCTGTTTTTT. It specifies CSAINFGELFF.

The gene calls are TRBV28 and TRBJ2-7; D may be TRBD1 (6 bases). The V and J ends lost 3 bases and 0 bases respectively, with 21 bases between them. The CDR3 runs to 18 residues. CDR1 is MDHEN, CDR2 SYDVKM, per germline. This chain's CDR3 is CASSFGGFVERSSYEQYF. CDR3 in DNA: TGTGCCAGCAGTTTTGGGGGCTTTGTCGAGCGGAGCTCCTACGAGCAGTACTTC.

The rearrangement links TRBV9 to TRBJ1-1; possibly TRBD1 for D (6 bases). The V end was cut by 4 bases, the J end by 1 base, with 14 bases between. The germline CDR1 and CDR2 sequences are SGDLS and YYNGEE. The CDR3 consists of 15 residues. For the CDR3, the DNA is TGTGCCAGCAGCTTCGATACAGGGAGGAACACTGAAGCTTTCTTT. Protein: CASSFDTGRNTEAFF.

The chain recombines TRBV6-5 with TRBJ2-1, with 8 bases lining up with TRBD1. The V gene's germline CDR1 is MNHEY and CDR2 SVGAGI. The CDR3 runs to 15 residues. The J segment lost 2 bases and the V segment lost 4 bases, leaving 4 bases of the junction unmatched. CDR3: CASSLDRVPYNEQFF. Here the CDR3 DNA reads TGTGCCAGCAGTTTGGACAGGGTACCCTACAATGAGCAGTTCTTC.

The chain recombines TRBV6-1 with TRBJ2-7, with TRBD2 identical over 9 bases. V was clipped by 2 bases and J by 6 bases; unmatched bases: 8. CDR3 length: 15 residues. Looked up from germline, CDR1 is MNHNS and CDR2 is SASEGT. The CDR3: CASSELGLAVVEQYF. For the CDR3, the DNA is TGTGCCAGCAGTGAATTGGGACTAGCTGTGGTCGAGCAGTACTTC.

CDR3 amino acids: CASRNRVTLNYGYTF. DNA for the CDR3: TGTGCCAGCAGGAACCGGGTGACACTTAACTATGGCTACACCTTC. The chain couples TRBV5-6 to TRBJ1-2, with D unclear. With 5 bases removed from V and 1 base from J, the gap between germline ends came to 15 bases. Germline V gene data show CDR1 as SGHDT and CDR2 as YYEEEE. CDR3 size: 15 residues. Complete variable domain (other parts from reference TRBV5-6 and TRBJ1-2): DAGVTQSPTHLIKTRGQQVTLRCSPKSGHDTVSWYQQALGQGPQFIFQYYEEEERQRGNFPDRFSGHQFPNYSSELNVNALLLGDSALYLCASRNRVTLNYGYTFGSGTRLTVV.

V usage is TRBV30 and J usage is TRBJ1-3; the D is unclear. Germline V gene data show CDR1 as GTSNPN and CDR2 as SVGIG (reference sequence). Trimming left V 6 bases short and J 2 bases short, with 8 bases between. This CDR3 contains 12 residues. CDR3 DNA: TGTGCCTGCCCCACTGCTGGAAACACCATATATTTT. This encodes CACPTAGNTIYF.

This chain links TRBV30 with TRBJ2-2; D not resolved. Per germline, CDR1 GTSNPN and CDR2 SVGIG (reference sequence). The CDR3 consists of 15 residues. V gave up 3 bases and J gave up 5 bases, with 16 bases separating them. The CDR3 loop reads CAWSPSGRLTGELFF. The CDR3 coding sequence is TGTGCCTGGAGCCCCTCTGGACGGCTTACCGGGGAGCTGTTTTTT. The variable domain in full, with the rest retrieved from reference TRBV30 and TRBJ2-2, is SQTIHQWPATLVQPVGSPLSLECTVEGTSNPNLYWYRQAAGRGLQLLFYSVGIGQISSEVPQNLSASRPQDRQFILSSKKLLLSDSGFYLCAWSPSGRLTGELFFGEGSRLTVL.

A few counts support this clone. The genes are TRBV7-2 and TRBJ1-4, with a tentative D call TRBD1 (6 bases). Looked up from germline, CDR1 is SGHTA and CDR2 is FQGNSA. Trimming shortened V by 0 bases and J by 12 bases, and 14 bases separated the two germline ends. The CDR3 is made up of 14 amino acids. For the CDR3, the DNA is TGTGCCAGCAGCTTAGCGTGGGGGGGGGCTCAACTGTTTTTT. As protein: CASSLAWGGAQLFF. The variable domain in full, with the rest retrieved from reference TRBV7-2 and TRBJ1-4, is GAGVSQSPSNKVTEKGKDVELRCDPISGHTALYWYRQSLGQGLEFLIYFQGNSAPDKSGLPSDRFSAERTGGSVSTLTIQRTQQEDSAVYLCASSLAWGGAQLFFGSGTQLSVL.

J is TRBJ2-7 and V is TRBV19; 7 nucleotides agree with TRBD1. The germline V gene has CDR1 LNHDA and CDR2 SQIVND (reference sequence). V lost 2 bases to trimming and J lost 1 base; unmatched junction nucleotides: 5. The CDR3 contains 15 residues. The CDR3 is CASSIRSGQSYEQYF. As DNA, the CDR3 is TGTGCCAGTAGTATACGGTCGGGACAGTCCTACGAGCAGTACTTC.

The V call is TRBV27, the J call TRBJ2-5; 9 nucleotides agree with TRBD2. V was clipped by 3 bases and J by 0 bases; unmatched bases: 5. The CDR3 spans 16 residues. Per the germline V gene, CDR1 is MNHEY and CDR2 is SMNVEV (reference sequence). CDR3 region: CASSFSGSGYQETQYF. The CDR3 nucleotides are TGTGCCAGCAGTTTTAGCGGGAGCGGGTACCAAGAGACCCAGTACTTC.

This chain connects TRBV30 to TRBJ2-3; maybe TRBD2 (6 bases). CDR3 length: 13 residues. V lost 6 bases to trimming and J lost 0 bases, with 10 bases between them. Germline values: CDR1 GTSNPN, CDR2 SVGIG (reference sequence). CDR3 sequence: CACGTFSTDTQYF. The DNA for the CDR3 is TGTGCCTGCGGGACTTTCAGCACAGATACGCAGTATTTT.

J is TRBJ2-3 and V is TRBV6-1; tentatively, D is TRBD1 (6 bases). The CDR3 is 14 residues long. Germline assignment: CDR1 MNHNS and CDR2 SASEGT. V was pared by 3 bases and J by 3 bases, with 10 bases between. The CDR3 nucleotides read TGTGCCAGCAGTGAGGCAGGGGCGACAGATACGCAGTATTTT. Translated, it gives CASSEAGATDTQYF.

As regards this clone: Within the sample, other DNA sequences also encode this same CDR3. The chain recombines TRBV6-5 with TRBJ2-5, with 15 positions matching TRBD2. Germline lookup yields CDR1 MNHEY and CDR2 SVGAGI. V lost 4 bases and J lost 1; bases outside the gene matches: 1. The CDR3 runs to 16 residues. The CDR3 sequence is CASSSGLAGGQETQYF. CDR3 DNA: TGTGCCAGCAGTTCGGGACTAGCGGGGGGCCAAGAGACCCAGTACTTC.